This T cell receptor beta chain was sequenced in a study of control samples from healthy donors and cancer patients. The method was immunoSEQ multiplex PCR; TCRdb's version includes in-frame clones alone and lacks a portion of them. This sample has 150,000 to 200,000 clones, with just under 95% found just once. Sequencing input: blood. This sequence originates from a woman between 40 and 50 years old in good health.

The CDR3 is CASSSGQVNREAFF. The CDR3 bases are TGTGCCAGCAGTTCGGGACAGGTGAATCGAGAAGCTTTCTTT. The gene calls are TRBV6-5 and TRBJ1-1, with 8 bases matching TRBD1. The CDR3 totals 14 residues. The germline V gene has CDR1 MNHEY and CDR2 SVGAGI. Germline trimming cut 4 bases from V and 8 bases from J; bases unmatched to any gene: 9.